This TCR beta chain was identified in a study of identical twins' blood T cells. Study results and limitations: Twins reportedly had markedly more similar V usage than unrelated donors, even among out-of-frame TCRbeta clonotypes. Twins shared more top CDR3 clonotypes than unrelated donors did.

Three pairs of healthy female monozygous twins were the donors. TCRdb used MiXCR to reprocess the 5' RACE reads, holding one entry per CDR3 protein. The sample includes fewer than 450,000 distinct CDR3 sequences, 25% to 35% of them seen just once. This clonotype was detected a few times. Its matching antigen is unknown. V was shortened by 3 bases and J by 0 bases, with 5 bases between the two germline ends. The CDR3 runs to 13 residues. CDR1 and CDR2 (germline): LGHNT, FRNRAP. Material for sequencing was PBMCs. The rearrangement uses TRBV12-5 and TRBJ1-2, with D possibly matching TRBD1 (5 bases). The receptor was isolated from a woman between 18 and 50 years old in good health. This CDR3 reads CASGLQANYGYTF. The CDR3, as DNA: TGTGCTAGTGGTTTACAGGCTAACTATGGCTACACCTTC.